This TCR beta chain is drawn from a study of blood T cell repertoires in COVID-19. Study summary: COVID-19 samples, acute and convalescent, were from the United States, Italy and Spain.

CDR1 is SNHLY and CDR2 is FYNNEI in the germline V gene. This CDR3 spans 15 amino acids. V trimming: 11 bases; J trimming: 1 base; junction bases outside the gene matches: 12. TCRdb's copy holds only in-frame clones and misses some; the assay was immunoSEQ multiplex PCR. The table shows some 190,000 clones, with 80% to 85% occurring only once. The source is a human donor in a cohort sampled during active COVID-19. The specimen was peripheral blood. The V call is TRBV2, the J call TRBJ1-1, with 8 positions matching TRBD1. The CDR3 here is CARPTLDRGNTEAFF. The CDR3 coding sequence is TGTGCCCGTCCTACGCTCGACAGGGGGAACACTGAAGCTTTCTTT. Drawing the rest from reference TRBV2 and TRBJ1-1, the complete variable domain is EPEVTQTPSHQVTQMGQEVILRCVPISNHLYFYWYRQILGQKVEFLVSFYNNEISEKSEIFDDQFSVERPDGSNFTLKIRSTKLEDSAMYFCARPTLDRGNTEAFFGQGTRLTVV.